The 6 T cell receptor beta chains listed next were all sequenced from one sample in a study of T-cell memory formation after mild COVID-19. One entry per CDR3 protein results from TCRdb running MiXCR on the 5' RACE reads. Here the sample spans a few hundred thousand distinct CDR3 sequences, over 9% being singletons. Input material: PBMCs or a T cell subset sorted from them (not recorded which). The receptors shown here come from a young man who had mild COVID-19 (a few samples of this study predate the infection). Cell type and time point are not known.

This clonotype has a count of ten or more. The CDR3 DNA reads TGTGCCAGCAGCTTGGGGGTATCCAACACTGAAGCTTTCTTT. This sequence encodes CASSLGVSNTEAFF. V is TRBV7-3 and J is TRBJ1-1; D is possibly TRBD1 (5 bases). Trimming took 3 bases from V and 2 from J, leaving 10 bases between them. This CDR3 is 14 amino acids long. The germline V gene has CDR1 SGHTA and CDR2 FQGTGA.

The chain is built from TRBV20-1 and TRBJ2-1; tentatively, D is TRBD2 (6 bases). Trimming took off 6 bases at V and 3 bases at J, with 12 bases between the two ends. This CDR3 comprises 13 residues. From germline, CDR1 is DFQATT and CDR2 SNEGSKA (reference sequence). The CDR3 DNA sequence: TGCAGTGCCCTGCGGGGCGACTACAATGAGCAGTTCTTC. Its translation is CSALRGDYNEQFF.

This clonotype was counted only a few times. The chain recombines TRBV6-1 with TRBJ2-3, with D tentatively TRBD2 (5 bases). V was trimmed by 8 bases and J by 5 bases, leaving 17 bases between them. The V gene's germline CDR1 is MNHNS and CDR2 SASEGT. CDR3 length: 14 residues. CDR3 DNA sequence: TGTGCCAGCGGGTTTAGTGGTGGAGGAGATACGCAGTATTTT. It translates to CASGFSGGGDTQYF.

The genes are TRBV24-1 and TRBJ1-2; tentative D call: TRBD1 (6 bases). Germline values: CDR1 KGHDR, CDR2 SFDVKD. Trimming took off 4 bases at V and 6 bases at J, with 14 bases between the two ends. CDR3 length: 14 amino acids. Here the CDR3 reads CATSEGRGSDGYTF. The CDR3 region has the DNA TGTGCCACCAGTGAGGGCAGGGGTAGCGATGGCTACACCTTC.

This sequence joins TRBV5-4 and TRBJ2-2, with D perhaps being TRBD1 or TRBD2 (6 bases each). This CDR3 is built from 15 residues. Per germline, CDR1 SGHNT and CDR2 YYREEE (reference sequence). Trimming took off 0 bases at V and 5 bases at J, with 11 bases between the two ends. The CDR3 here is CASSLAGGQTGELFF. As DNA, the CDR3 is TGTGCCAGCAGCTTGGCCGGGGGCCAGACCGGGGAGCTGTTTTTT. Full variable domain (missing parts from reference TRBV5-4 and TRBJ2-2): ETGVTQSPTHLIKTRGQQVTLRCSSQSGHNTVSWYQQALGQGPQFIFQYYREEENGRGNFPPRFSGLQFPNYSSELNVNALELDDSALYLCASSLAGGQTGELFFGEGSRLTVL.

The chain is built from TRBV5-6 and TRBJ1-4; possibly TRBD1 for D (5 bases). Germline V CDR1 and CDR2: SGHDT, YYEEEE. The V end lost 2 bases, the J end lost 5 bases, and 10 bases lay between the germline ends. The CDR3 runs to 14 residues. This chain's CDR3 is CASSFGASNEKLFF. The CDR3 DNA reads TGTGCCAGCAGCTTCGGGGCCTCAAATGAAAAACTGTTTTTT.